A selection of T cell receptor beta chains follows, all from one sample in a study of cytomegalovirus exposure and HLA in healthy donors. This table comes from immunoSEQ multiplex PCR, and its TCRdb copy is limited to in-frame clones, with some not included. The sample gives fewer than 90,000 clones, around four fifths of which show up once; roughly 9.1% is in the top ten. Sample: PBMCs. These receptors came from a man in his thirties or forties in good health and CMV-seropositive. CDR3s include the opening cysteine and the closing phenylalanine or tryptophan. A D gene is named only where the DNA matches it firmly. The size entry is marked missing in some rows and otherwise reads once, few, many or a size class.

>TRBJ2-7|TRBV7-2|TRBD1|.
TGTGCCAGCAGTTCTGGGACAGGACATTCCTACGAGCAGTACTTC
CASSSGTGHSYEQYF
>TRBJ2-4|TRBV2|TRBD1|.
TGTGCCAGCCACGGACAGGGGGCAAACATTCAGTACTTC
CASHGQGANIQYF
>TRBJ2-3|TRBV7-2|.|few
TGTGCCAGCAGCTTACGCGGGGGCGGTAGCACAGATACGCAGTATTTT
CASSLRGGGSTDTQYF
>TRBJ2-1|TRBV7-9|TRBD1|.
TGTGCCAGCAGCTTCCCAGGGGGCTATGAGCAGTTCTTC
CASSFPGGYEQFF
>TRBJ2-1|TRBV6-5|TRBD2|once
TGTGCCAGCAGTACCCGTCTGGGGGGGGACAATGAGCAGTTCTTC
CASSTRLGGDNEQFF
>TRBJ1-2|TRBV14|.|once
TGTGCCAGCAGCCGGGCCCGGGGTTCCTATGGCTACACCTTC
CASSRARGSYGYTF
>TRBJ2-7|TRBV6-5|.|.
TGTGCCAGCAGTTACTTGGGAGGATACGAGCAGTACTTC
CASSYLGGYEQYF
>TRBJ2-5|TRBV7-2|.|.
TGTGCCAGCAGCTTAGCACCGCCGGGGGAGCAGTACTTC
CASSLAPPGEQYF
>TRBJ1-1|TRBV7-9|.|once
TGTTCCAGCAGCCCGAATTACGCCAGGGCCGTGGTAAACACTGAAGCTTTCTTT
CSSSPNYARAVVNTEAFF
>TRBJ2-2|TRBV6-5|.|.
TGTGCCAGCAGCCGCATACAGGGTCGGACCGGGGAGCTGTTTTTT
CASSRIQGRTGELFF
>TRBJ1-2|TRBV6-1|TRBD1|.
TGTGCCAGCAGGGCGTGGCAGGGGGATGAGGGCTACACCTTC
CASRAWQGDEGYTF
>TRBJ1-5|TRBV30|TRBD1|once
TGTGCCTGGCAGCAGGGGGCGGGTCAGCCCCAGCATTTT
CAWQQGAGQPQHF
>TRBJ1-2|TRBV6-5|.|.
TGTGCCAGCAGTTCCCTCACAGGGTTCTATGGCTACACCTTC
CASSSLTGFYGYTF
>TRBJ2-5|TRBV7-2|TRBD2|.
TGTGCCAGCAGCTTAGGGGGAGGGATTGGAGAGACCCAGTACTTC
CASSLGGGIGETQYF
>TRBJ2-1|TRBV30|.|.
TGTGCCTGGAGTTTGGAGTACAATGAGCAGTTCTTC
CAWSLEYNEQFF
>TRBJ1-1|TRBV7-6|.|.
TGTGCCAGCAGCTTAGGGCAGGGGATGAACACTGAAGCTTTCTTT
CASSLGQGMNTEAFF
>TRBJ1-5|TRBV4-1|.|.
TGCGCCAGCAGCCAAACCCCAGACAGAATATATCAGCCCCAGCATTTT
CASSQTPDRIYQPQHF
>TRBJ2-7|TRBV6-1|.|.
TGTGCCAGCAGTGAAGGGCGGCGGGAGCAGTACTTC
CASSEGRREQYF
>TRBJ2-3|TRBV11-3|TRBD2|.
TGTGCCAGCAGCCCCAGGGGTAGCGGGGGCCACTTGGATACGCAGTATTTT
CASSPRGSGGHLDTQYF
>TRBJ2-7|TRBV5-1|TRBD1|.
TGCGCCAGCAGCTTGGGTCCTACAGGGGCCCTCCTCTACGAGCAGTACTTC
CASSLGPTGALLYEQYF
>TRBJ2-5|TRBV6-5|TRBD2|.
TGTGCCAGCAGTTATAGCGGGGGTACGGAGACCCAGTACTTC
CASSYSGGTETQYF
>TRBJ1-2|TRBV25-1|.|.
TGTGCCAGCAGTCAGACAGGACATAGGCATTATGGCTACACCTTC
CASSQTGHRHYGYTF
>TRBJ2-4|TRBV7-3|.|.
TGTGCCAGCAGCTCCGGCGGGGGCGATACCCTAGCCAAAAACATTCAGTACTTC
CASSSGGGDTLAKNIQYF
>TRBJ2-1|TRBV7-9|.|.
TGTTCCAGCAGCTTAGCCCCAAATGAGCAGTTCTTC
CSSSLAPNEQFF
>TRBJ2-5|TRBV2|TRBD1|.
TGTGCCAGCAGTGAGGGACAGGGTGTTTCGGAGACCCAGTACTTC
CASSEGQGVSETQYF
>TRBJ2-7|TRBV5-1|.|.
TGCGCCAGCAGCTTGGCCCAGAACTACGAGCAGTACTTC
CASSLAQNYEQYF
>TRBJ2-1|TRBV5-1|TRBD2|once
TGCGCCAGCAGACCGCTAGCGGGGGGGCCCAATGAGCAGTTCTTC
CASRPLAGGPNEQFF
>TRBJ1-2|TRBV4-2|TRBD1|.
TGTGCCAGCAGCCCCCGGGACAGGGACGGGGTTGGCTACACCTTC
CASSPRDRDGVGYTF
>TRBJ2-1|TRBV5-4|TRBD2|few
TGTGCCAGCAGCTTACCGGGACTAGGGGGGTATAATGAGCAGTTCTTC
CASSLPGLGGYNEQFF